Below are 8 T cell receptor beta chains sequenced from a single sample in a study of CD8 T cells in ankylosing spondylitis. Regarding the study as a whole: One TCR beta motif, made up of under ten highly homologous variants, appeared characteristic of ankylosing spondylitis blood.

In TCRdb, the 5' RACE reads were re-called with MiXCR into one record per CDR3 protein. The sample gives about 460,000 distinct CDR3 sequences, about 5.7% of which show up once; roughly 3.5% is in the top ten. These TCRs' antigens remain unknown. Specimen: blood, either unsorted or a sorted T cell fraction (not recorded which). The receptor set was obtained from a male donor with ankylosing spondylitis.

The rearrangement uses TRBV3-1 and TRBJ2-1, with 9 positions matching TRBD1. Trimming at V came to 5 bases and at J to 3 bases, leaving 5 bases not matched to a gene. This CDR3 comprises 15 residues. In germline, CDR1 is LGHDT, CDR2 YNNKEL (reference sequence). CDR3 bases: TGTGCCAGCAGCTTTACAGGGGGCTTCTACAATGAGCAGTTCTTC. Translating it yields CASSFTGGFYNEQFF.

This clonotype was observed at least ten times. The V and J genes are TRBV20-1 and TRBJ1-6; D may be TRBD1 (6 bases). The CDR3 loop spans 15 amino acids. The V gene's germline CDR1 is DFQATT and CDR2 SNEGSKA (reference sequence). V was shortened by 5 bases and J by 10 bases, with 21 bases between the two germline ends. This CDR3 reads CSARPGARDLSPLHF. DNA of the CDR3: TGCAGTGCTCGACCAGGGGCCAGGGATCTCTCACCCCTCCACTTT.

This clonotype was recorded many times. V is TRBV15 and J is TRBJ1-1; D possibly corresponds to TRBD1 (5 bases). Germline V lookup: CDR1 LNHNV, CDR2 YYDKDF (reference sequence). This CDR3 region has 14 residues. V was pared by 1 base and J by 7 bases, with 13 bases between. CDR3 loop: CATSRGGGKIEAFF. For the CDR3, the DNA is TGTGCCACCAGCAGAGGGGGGGGGAAGATTGAAGCTTTCTTT.

This clonotype was picked up a small number of times. The chain joins TRBV7-2 to TRBJ2-5; D is ambiguous. Trimming removed 6 bases from V and 5 bases from J, with 13 bases in between. CDR1 SGHTA and CDR2 FQGNSA come from the germline V gene. The CDR3 has 13 amino acids. Here the CDR3 reads CASRKLSGETQYF. The DNA of the CDR3 is TGTGCCAGCAGAAAATTGAGTGGGGAGACCCAGTACTTC.

This clonotype has at least ten counts. V is TRBV7-2 and J is TRBJ2-7, with D possibly being TRBD1 (7 bases). V was clipped by 0 bases and J by 4 bases, with 19 bases between them. The CDR3 covers 17 residues. Germline V CDR1 and CDR2: SGHTA, FQGNSA. The CDR3 DNA is TGTGCCAGCAGCTTAGCCCCCCCGGGGGCAGGGGGATACGAGCAGTACTTC. Translated, it gives CASSLAPPGAGGYEQYF.

This clonotype has a count of ten or more. This chain uses TRBV5-1 with TRBJ1-1, with D perhaps TRBD1 (6 bases). The CDR3 consists of 16 residues. Germline loops: CDR1 SGHRS, CDR2 YFSETQ. V lost 0 bases and J lost 5, with 17 bases in between. The CDR3 nucleotides read TGCGCCAGCAGCTTGGAGGGAACAGGGAGAGGGACTGAAGCTTTCTTT. Its protein product is CASSLEGTGRGTEAFF.

This clonotype was seen repeatedly, ten times or more. The V call is TRBV12-3 or TRBV12-4, the J call TRBJ2-7; D gene unclear. V shed 3 bases and J shed 6 bases, with 12 bases lying between them. The CDR3 has 13 amino acids. In DNA, the CDR3 is TGTGCCAGCAGTTTCGCTTCCGGGTTCGAGCAGTACTTC. Translation gives CASSFASGFEQYF.

This clonotype was detected ten times or more. This chain uses TRBV12-3 or TRBV12-4 with TRBJ2-1; 11 nucleotides line up with TRBD2. V was pared by 1 base and J by 5 bases, with 7 bases of the junction left unmatched. This CDR3 spans 17 amino acids. The CDR3, as DNA: TGTGCCAGCAGTTTAGAAACTAGCGGGAGAATCGACAATGAGCAGTTCTTC. Its protein is CASSLETSGRIDNEQFF.